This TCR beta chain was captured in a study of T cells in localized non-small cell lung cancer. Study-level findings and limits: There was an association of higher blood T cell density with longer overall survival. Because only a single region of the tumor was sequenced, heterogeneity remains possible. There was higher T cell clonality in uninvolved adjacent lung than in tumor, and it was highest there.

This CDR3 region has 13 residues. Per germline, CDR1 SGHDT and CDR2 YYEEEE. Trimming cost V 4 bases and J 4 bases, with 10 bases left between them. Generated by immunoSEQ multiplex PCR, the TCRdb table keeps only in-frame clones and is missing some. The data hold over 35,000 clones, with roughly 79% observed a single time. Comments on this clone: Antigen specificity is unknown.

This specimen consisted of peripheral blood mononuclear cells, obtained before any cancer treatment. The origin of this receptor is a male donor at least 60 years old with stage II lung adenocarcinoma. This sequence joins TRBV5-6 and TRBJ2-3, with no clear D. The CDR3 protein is CASSPSPSDTQYF. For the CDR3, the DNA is TGTGCCAGCAGCCCTTCCCCCTCAGATACGCAGTATTTT. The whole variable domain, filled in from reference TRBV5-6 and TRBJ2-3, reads DAGVTQSPTHLIKTRGQQVTLRCSPKSGHDTVSWYQQALGQGPQFIFQYYEEEERQRGNFPDRFSGHQFPNYSSELNVNALLLGDSALYLCASSPSPSDTQYFGPGTRLTVL.